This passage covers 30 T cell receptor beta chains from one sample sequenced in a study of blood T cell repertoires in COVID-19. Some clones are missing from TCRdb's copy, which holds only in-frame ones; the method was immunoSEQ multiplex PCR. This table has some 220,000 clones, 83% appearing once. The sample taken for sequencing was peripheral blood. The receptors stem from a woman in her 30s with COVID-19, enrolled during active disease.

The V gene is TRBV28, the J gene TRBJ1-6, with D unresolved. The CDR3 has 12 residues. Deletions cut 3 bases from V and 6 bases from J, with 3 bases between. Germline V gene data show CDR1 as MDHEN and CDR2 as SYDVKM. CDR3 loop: CASSFSNSPLHF. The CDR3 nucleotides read TGTGCCAGCAGTTTCTCTAATTCACCCCTCCACTTT.

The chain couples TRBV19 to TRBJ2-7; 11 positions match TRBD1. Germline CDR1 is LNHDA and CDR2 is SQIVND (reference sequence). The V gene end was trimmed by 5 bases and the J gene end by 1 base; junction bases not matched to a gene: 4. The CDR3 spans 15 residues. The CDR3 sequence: CASSSWDRGSYEQYF. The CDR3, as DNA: TGTGCCAGTAGTTCCTGGGACAGGGGGTCCTACGAGCAGTACTTC.

The CDR3 protein is CASSFLGSSGGAIAKNIQYF. CDR3 nucleotides: TGTGCCAGCAGTTTCCTGGGGTCTAGCGGGGGGGCCATAGCCAAAAACATTCAGTACTTC. The genes are TRBV27 and TRBJ2-4, with 12 bases matching TRBD2. Germline trimming cut 3 bases from V and 0 bases from J; bases unmatched to any gene: 12. This CDR3 contains 20 residues. CDR1 and CDR2 (germline): MNHEY, SMNVEV (reference sequence).

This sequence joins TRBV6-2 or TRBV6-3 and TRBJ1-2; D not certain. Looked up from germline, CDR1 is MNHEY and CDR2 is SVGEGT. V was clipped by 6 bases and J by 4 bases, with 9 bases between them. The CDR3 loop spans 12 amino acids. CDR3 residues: CASSAQVYGYTF. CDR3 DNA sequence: TGTGCCAGCAGCGCCCAGGTCTATGGCTACACCTTC.

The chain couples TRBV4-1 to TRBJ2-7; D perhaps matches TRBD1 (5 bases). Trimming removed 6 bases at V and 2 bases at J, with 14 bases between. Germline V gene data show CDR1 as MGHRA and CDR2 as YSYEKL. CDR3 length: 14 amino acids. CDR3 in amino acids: CASSPVQATYEQYF. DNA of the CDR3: TGCGCCAGCAGTCCTGTACAGGCTACCTACGAGCAGTACTTC.

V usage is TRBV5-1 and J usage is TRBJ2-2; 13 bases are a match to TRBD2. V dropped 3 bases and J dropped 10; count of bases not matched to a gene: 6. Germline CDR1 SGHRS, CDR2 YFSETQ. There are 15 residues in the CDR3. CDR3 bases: TGCGCCAGCAGCTCGGGGACTAGCGGGAAGCAGGAGCTGTTTTTT. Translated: CASSSGTSGKQELFF.

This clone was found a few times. CDR3 sequence (DNA): TGCGCCAGCAGCCCCCGCGGAGGGGTTGGAGAAAAACTGTTTTTT. It codes for CASSPRGGVGEKLFF. The chain couples TRBV4-1 to TRBJ1-4; TRBD1 is a possible D gene (5 bases). The CDR3 covers 15 residues. The germline V gene encodes CDR1 MGHRA and CDR2 YSYEKL. V was clipped by 4 bases and J by 8 bases, with 17 bases between them.

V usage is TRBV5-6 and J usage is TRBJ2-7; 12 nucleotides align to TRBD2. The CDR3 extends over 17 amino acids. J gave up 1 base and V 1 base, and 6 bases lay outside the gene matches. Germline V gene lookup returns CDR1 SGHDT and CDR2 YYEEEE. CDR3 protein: CASSLPLAGGNSYEQYF. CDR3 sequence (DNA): TGTGCCAGCAGCTTGCCACTAGCGGGGGGTAATTCCTACGAGCAGTACTTC.

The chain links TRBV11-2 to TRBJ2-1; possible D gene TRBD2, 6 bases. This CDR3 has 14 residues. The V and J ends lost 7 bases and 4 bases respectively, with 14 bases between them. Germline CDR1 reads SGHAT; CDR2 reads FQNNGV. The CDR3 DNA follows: TGTGCCAGCAAACCGGGACTCTCGTACAATGAGCAGTTCTTC. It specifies CASKPGLSYNEQFF.

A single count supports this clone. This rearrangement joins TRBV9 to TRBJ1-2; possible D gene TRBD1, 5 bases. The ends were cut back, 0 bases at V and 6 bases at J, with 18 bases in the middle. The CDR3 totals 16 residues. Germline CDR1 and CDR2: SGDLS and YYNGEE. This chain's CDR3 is CASSVEPRGEGDGYTF. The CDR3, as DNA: TGTGCCAGCAGCGTAGAACCTCGGGGGGAGGGTGATGGCTACACCTTC.

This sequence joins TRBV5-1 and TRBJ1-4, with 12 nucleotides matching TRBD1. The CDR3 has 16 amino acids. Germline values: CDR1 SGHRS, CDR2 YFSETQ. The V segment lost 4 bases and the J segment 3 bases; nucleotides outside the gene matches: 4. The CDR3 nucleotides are TGCGCCAGCAGCACGGGACAGGGGGCGCCTAATGAAAAACTGTTTTTT. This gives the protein CASSTGQGAPNEKLFF.

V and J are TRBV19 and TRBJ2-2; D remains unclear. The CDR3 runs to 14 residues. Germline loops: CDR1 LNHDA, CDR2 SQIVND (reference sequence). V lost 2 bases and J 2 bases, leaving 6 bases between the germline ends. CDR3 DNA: TGTGCCAGTAGTATAACCAGAAACACCGGGGAGCTGTTTTTT. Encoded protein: CASSITRNTGELFF.

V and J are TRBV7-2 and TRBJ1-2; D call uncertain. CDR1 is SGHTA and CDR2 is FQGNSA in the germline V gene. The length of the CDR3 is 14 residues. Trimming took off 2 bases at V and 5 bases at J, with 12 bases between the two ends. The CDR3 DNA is TGTGCCAGCAGCTTATTGAGAAACCCGTATGGCTACACCTTC. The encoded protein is CASSLLRNPYGYTF.

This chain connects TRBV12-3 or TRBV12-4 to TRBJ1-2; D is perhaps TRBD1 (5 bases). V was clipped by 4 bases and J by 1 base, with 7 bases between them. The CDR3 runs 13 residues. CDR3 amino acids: CASSWRGNYGYTF. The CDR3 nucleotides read TGTGCCAGCAGTTGGAGGGGTAACTATGGCTACACCTTC.

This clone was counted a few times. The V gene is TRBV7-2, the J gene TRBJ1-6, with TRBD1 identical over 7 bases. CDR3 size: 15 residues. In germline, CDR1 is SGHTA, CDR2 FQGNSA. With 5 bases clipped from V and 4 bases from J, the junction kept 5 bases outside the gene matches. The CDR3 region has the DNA TGTGCCAGCAGCCCTGAGGGGGCTTATAATTCACCCCTCCACTTT. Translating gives CASSPEGAYNSPLHF.

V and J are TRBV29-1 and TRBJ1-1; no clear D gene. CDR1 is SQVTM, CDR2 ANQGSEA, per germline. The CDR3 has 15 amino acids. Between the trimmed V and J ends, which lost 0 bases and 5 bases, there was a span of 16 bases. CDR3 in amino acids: CSVEEGFTRGTEAFF. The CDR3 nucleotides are TGCAGCGTTGAAGAAGGGTTTACACGGGGAACTGAAGCTTTCTTT.

Written as DNA, the CDR3 is TGTGCCAGCAGTGAAGCGACAGGACCTAACTATGGCTACACCTTC. Translation gives CASSEATGPNYGYTF. The chain joins TRBV6-1 to TRBJ1-2, with D perhaps matching TRBD1 (6 bases). Germline CDR1 is MNHNS and CDR2 is SASEGT. V shed 0 bases and J shed 0 bases, with 8 bases lying between them. CDR3 length: 15 residues.

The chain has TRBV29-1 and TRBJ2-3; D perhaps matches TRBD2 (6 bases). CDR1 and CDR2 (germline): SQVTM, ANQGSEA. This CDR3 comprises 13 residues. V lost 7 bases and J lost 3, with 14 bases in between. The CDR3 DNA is TGCAGCGCCCTTGGAGGGTTGACAGATACGCAGTATTTT. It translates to CSALGGLTDTQYF.

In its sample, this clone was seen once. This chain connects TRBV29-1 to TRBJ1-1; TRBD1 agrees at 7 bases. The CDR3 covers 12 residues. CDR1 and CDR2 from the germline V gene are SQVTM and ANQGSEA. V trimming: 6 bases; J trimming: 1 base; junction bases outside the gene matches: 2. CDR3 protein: CSVRTGNTEAFF. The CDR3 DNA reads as TGCAGCGTCCGGACAGGGAACACTGAAGCTTTCTTT.

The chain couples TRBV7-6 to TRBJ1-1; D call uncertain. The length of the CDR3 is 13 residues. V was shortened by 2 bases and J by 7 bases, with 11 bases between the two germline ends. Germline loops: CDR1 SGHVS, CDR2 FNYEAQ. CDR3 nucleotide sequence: TGTGCCAGCAGCTTAAAGGGAGAGCGTGAAGCTTTCTTT. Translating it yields CASSLKGEREAFF.

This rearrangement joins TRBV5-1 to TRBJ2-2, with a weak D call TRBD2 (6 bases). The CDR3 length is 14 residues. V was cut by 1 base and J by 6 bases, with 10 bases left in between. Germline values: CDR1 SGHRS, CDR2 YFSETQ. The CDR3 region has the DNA TGCGCCAGCAGCTTGACCCCGGGGGCCGGGGAGCTGTTTTTT. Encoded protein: CASSLTPGAGELFF.

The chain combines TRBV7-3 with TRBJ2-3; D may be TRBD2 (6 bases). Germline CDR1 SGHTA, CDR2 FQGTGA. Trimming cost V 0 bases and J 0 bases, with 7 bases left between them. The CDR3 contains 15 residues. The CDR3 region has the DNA TGTGCCAGCAGCTTAACTAGCGGTAGCACAGATACGCAGTATTTT. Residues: CASSLTSGSTDTQYF.

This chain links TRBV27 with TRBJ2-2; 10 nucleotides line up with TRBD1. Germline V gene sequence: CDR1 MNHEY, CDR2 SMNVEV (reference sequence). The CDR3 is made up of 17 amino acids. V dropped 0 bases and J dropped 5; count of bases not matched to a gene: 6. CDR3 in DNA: TGTGCCAGCAGTTTATCCTCGGGACAGGGGAGAACCGGGGAGCTGTTTTTT. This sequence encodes CASSLSSGQGRTGELFF.

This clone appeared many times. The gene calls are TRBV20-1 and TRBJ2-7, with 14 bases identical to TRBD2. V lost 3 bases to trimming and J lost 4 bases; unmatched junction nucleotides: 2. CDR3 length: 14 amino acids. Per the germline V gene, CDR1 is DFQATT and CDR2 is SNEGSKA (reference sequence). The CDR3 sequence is CSASRLAGGYEQYF. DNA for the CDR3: TGCAGTGCTAGTAGACTAGCGGGGGGGTACGAGCAGTACTTC.

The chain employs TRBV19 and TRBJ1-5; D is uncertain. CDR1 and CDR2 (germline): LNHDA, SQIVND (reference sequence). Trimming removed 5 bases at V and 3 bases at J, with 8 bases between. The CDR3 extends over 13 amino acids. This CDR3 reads CASSGQNNQPQHF. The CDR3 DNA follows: TGTGCCAGTAGTGGGCAGAACAATCAGCCCCAGCATTTT.

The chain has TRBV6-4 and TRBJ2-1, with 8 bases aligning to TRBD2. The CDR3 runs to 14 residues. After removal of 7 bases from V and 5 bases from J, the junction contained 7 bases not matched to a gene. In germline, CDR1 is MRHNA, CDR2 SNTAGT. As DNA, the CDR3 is TGTGCCAGCAATCGGACTAGCAGAAACAATGAGCAGTTCTTC. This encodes CASNRTSRNNEQFF.

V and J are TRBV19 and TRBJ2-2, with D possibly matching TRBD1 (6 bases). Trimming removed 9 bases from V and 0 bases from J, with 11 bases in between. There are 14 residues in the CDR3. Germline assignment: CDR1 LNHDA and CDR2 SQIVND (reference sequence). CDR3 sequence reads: CASASGANTGELFF. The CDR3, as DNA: TGTGCCAGCGCTTCAGGGGCGAACACCGGGGAGCTGTTTTTT. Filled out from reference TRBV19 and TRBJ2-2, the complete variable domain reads DGGITQSPKYLFRKEGQNVTLSCEQNLNHDAMYWYRQDPGQGLRLIYYSQIVNDFQKGDIAEGYSVSREKKESFPLTVTSAQKNPTAFYLCASASGANTGELFFGEGSRLTVL.

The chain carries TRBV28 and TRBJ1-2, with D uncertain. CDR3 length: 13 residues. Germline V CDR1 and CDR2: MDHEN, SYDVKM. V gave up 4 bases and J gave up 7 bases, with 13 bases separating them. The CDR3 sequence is CASSSHIAGGYTF. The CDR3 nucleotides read TGTGCCAGCAGTTCCCACATAGCGGGTGGCTACACCTTC.

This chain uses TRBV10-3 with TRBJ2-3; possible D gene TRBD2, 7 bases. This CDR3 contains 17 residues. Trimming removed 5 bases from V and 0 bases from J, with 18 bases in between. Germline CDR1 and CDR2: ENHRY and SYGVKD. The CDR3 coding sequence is TGTGCCATCAGTTACAGGGCTAGCGGACACAGCACAGATACGCAGTATTTT. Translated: CAISYRASGHSTDTQYF.

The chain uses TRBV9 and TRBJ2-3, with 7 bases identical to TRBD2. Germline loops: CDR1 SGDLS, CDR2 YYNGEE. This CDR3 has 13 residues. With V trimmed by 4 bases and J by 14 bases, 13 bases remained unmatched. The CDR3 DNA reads TGTGCCAGCAGCCCATCAAGCGGGGTCCTTTTGTATTTT. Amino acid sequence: CASSPSSGVLLYF.